The T cell receptor (beta chain) under discussion was sequenced for a study of blood T cell repertoires in COVID-19. In the study overall: Sites in the United States, Italy and Spain provided acute and convalescent COVID-19 samples.

The assay was immunoSEQ multiplex PCR, and TCRdb's table has in-frame clones only and misses some. The profile shows approximately 390,000 clones, about 90% of them singletons. There are 15 residues in the CDR3. CDR1 GTSNPN and CDR2 SVGIG come from the germline V gene (reference sequence). J was trimmed by 6 bases and V by 5 bases; bases with no gene match: 11. This clonotype originated in a woman in her sixties or seventies with COVID-19, enrolled during active disease. Sequencing was carried out using peripheral blood. The chain has TRBV30 and TRBJ1-4, with 8 bases matching TRBD1. The CDR3 region is CAWVPPGQVYEKLFF. The DNA of the CDR3 is TGTGCCTGGGTGCCACCGGGACAGGTTTATGAAAAACTGTTTTTT.